These 4 T cell receptor beta chains were sequenced from one sample in a study of cytotoxic CD8 clonotypes in ibrutinib-treated CLL. TCRdb's table, derived via immunoSEQ multiplex PCR, lists solely in-frame clones and lacks some. The sample comprises approximately 200,000 clones, over 55% of which are singletons, and roughly 12% rests with the top ten. Source: PBMCs, taken after 24 months of ibrutinib treatment. These receptors came from a human donor with chronic lymphocytic leukemia.

Only a few counts were recorded for this clone. The gene calls are TRBV28 and TRBJ1-1; 8 positions match TRBD1. This CDR3 spans 12 amino acids. CDR1 and CDR2 from the germline V gene are MDHEN and SYDVKM. Trimming took 10 bases from V and 11 from J; bases not matched to a gene: 12. CDR3 DNA sequence: TGTGCCATCCGAGGGCCGGACAGGGTCGCTTTCTTT. It codes for CAIRGPDRVAFF.

Here the CDR3 reads CAGRERNYNEQFF. The CDR3 coding sequence is TGTGCCGGACGGGAGCGGAATTACAATGAGCAGTTCTTC. V usage is TRBV7-9 and J usage is TRBJ2-1, with a weak D call TRBD2 (6 bases). The CDR3 totals 13 residues. V shed 11 bases and J shed 4 bases, with 15 bases lying between them. Germline assignment: CDR1 SEHNR and CDR2 FQNEAQ (reference sequence).

The chain is built from TRBV4-2 and TRBJ2-1; the D gene is possibly TRBD2 (5 bases). This CDR3 is 16 amino acids long. Germline CDR1 reads LGHNA; CDR2 reads YNFKEQ. Trimming pared 1 base from V and 8 bases from J, leaving 18 bases between. The CDR3 DNA reads as TGTGCCAGCAGCCAAGCGCGGGTATCACTAGGCGATGAGCAGTTCTTC. Protein sequence: CASSQARVSLGDEQFF.

J is TRBJ2-3 and V is TRBV18, with 7 nucleotides matching TRBD1. V shed 4 bases, J shed 1 base, and the junction held 5 bases outside the gene matches. CDR1 is KGHSH, CDR2 LQKENI, per germline. The CDR3 is made up of 15 amino acids. The CDR3 spells CASSRRQGRTDTQYF. The CDR3 nucleotides read TGTGCCAGCTCACGACGACAGGGTCGCACAGATACGCAGTATTTT. Using reference TRBV18 and TRBJ2-3 for the parts outside the CDR3, the full variable domain is NAGVMQNPRHLVRRRGQEARLRCSPMKGHSHVYWYRQLPEEGLKFMVYLQKENIIDESGMPKERFSAEFPKEGPSILRIQQVVRGDSAAYFCASSRRQGRTDTQYFGPGTRLTVL.